These T cell receptor beta chains were read from a single sample in a study of technical replicates of blood from a handful of donors. The repertoire was sequenced with immunoSEQ multiplex PCR; TCRdb's copy has only in-frame clones and lacks some. The table shows about 70,000 clones, with over 85% occurring only once. The specimen was T cells isolated from PBMCs. The receptors originated from a human donor in good health. CDR3s include the opening cysteine and the closing phenylalanine or tryptophan. Each record gives: J gene, CDR3 length, clone size, D gene, V gene, CDR3 DNA, CDR3 protein. D genes are given only for firm matches. A row's size may be missing; if present it is once, few, many or a size class.

j_call: TRBJ2-1; cdr3_length: 16; clone_size: -; d_call: TRBD1; v_call: TRBV27; cdr3_nt: TGTGCCAGCAGCCTAACAGGGGCGGTCACCTACAATGAGCAGTTCTTC; cdr3_aa: CASSLTGAVTYNEQFF
j_call: TRBJ2-1; cdr3_length: 15; clone_size: -; d_call: -; v_call: TRBV29-1; cdr3_nt: TGCAGCGGTTACAGGTTACTTCAGGCTGGGGATGAGCAGTTCTTC; cdr3_aa: CSGYRLLQAGDEQFF
j_call: TRBJ1-4; cdr3_length: 13; clone_size: -; d_call: -; v_call: TRBV7-6; cdr3_nt: TGTGCCAGCAGCTTAGCGCGGGGTGAAAAACTGTTTTTT; cdr3_aa: CASSLARGEKLFF
j_call: TRBJ2-1; cdr3_length: 15; clone_size: -; d_call: TRBD2; v_call: TRBV18; cdr3_nt: TGTGCCAGCTCACCGTTAGCGGGAGAAACGAATGAGCAGTTCTTC; cdr3_aa: CASSPLAGETNEQFF
j_call: TRBJ2-1; cdr3_length: 15; clone_size: -; d_call: -; v_call: TRBV6-1; cdr3_nt: TGTGCCAGCAGTGCCGTCGGGGTCTCCTACAATGAGCAGTTCTTC; cdr3_aa: CASSAVGVSYNEQFF
j_call: TRBJ2-7; cdr3_length: 13; clone_size: -; d_call: -; v_call: TRBV30; cdr3_nt: TGTGCCTGGAGAGGTAGCCGCCAGGGCGAGCAGTACTTC; cdr3_aa: CAWRGSRQGEQYF
j_call: TRBJ2-1; cdr3_length: 14; clone_size: -; d_call: TRBD1; v_call: TRBV10-3; cdr3_nt: TGTGCCATCAATGGACAGGGCACCTACAATGAGCAGTTCTTC; cdr3_aa: CAINGQGTYNEQFF
j_call: TRBJ1-1; cdr3_length: 12; clone_size: -; d_call: -; v_call: TRBV6-9; cdr3_nt: TGTGCCAGCAGTCTAGTCTACGCTGAAGCTTTCTTT; cdr3_aa: CASSLVYAEAFF
j_call: TRBJ2-3; cdr3_length: 19; clone_size: -; d_call: TRBD2; v_call: TRBV10-3; cdr3_nt: TGTGCCATCAGTGAGTCTGGACTAGCGGGAGGGCCTGGCACAGATACGCAGTATTTT; cdr3_aa: CAISESGLAGGPGTDTQYF
j_call: TRBJ2-2; cdr3_length: 14; clone_size: once; d_call: -; v_call: TRBV5-4; cdr3_nt: TGTGCCAGCATGTCCGGGGTGAACACCGGGGAGCTGTTTTTT; cdr3_aa: CASMSGVNTGELFF
j_call: TRBJ2-7; cdr3_length: 14; clone_size: -; d_call: -; v_call: TRBV4-1; cdr3_nt: TGCGCCAGCAGCCTGGGACTCGGGGCCTACGAGCAGTACTTC; cdr3_aa: CASSLGLGAYEQYF
j_call: TRBJ1-5; cdr3_length: 12; clone_size: -; d_call: -; v_call: TRBV30; cdr3_nt: TGTGCCTGGGACCAGGGGCGGCAGCCCCAGCATTTT; cdr3_aa: CAWDQGRQPQHF
j_call: TRBJ1-1; cdr3_length: 11; clone_size: -; d_call: -; v_call: TRBV6-6; cdr3_nt: TGTGCCAGCAGTCGGAGCACTGAAGCTTTCTTT; cdr3_aa: CASSRSTEAFF
j_call: TRBJ2-3; cdr3_length: 15; clone_size: -; d_call: TRBD2; v_call: TRBV6-5; cdr3_nt: TGTGCCAGCAGAAACCTAGCGGGGGTGTTAGATACGCAGTATTTT; cdr3_aa: CASRNLAGVLDTQYF
j_call: TRBJ1-1; cdr3_length: 13; clone_size: -; d_call: TRBD1; v_call: TRBV28; cdr3_nt: TGTGCCAGCAGGACAGGGGACGGCACTGAAGCTTTCTTT; cdr3_aa: CASRTGDGTEAFF
j_call: TRBJ1-4; cdr3_length: 14; clone_size: -; d_call: -; v_call: TRBV7-2; cdr3_nt: TGTGCCAGCAGCTTATCGGGGAAGGATGAAAAACTGTTTTTT; cdr3_aa: CASSLSGKDEKLFF
j_call: TRBJ2-1; cdr3_length: 18; clone_size: -; d_call: TRBD2; v_call: TRBV5-1; cdr3_nt: TGCGCCAGCAGCTTGGTAATTTATCAGACTAGCGGGACCCATGAGCAGTTCTTC; cdr3_aa: CASSLVIYQTSGTHEQFF
j_call: TRBJ1-3; cdr3_length: 14; clone_size: -; d_call: -; v_call: TRBV13; cdr3_nt: TGTGCCAGCAGCCTCGGACAGCAAGGAAACACCATATATTTT; cdr3_aa: CASSLGQQGNTIYF
j_call: TRBJ1-2; cdr3_length: 14; clone_size: -; d_call: -; v_call: TRBV27; cdr3_nt: TGTGCCAGCAGCCTAGAGGCCCGGGGCTATGGCTACACCTTC; cdr3_aa: CASSLEARGYGYTF
j_call: TRBJ2-7; cdr3_length: 15; clone_size: -; d_call: TRBD2; v_call: TRBV9; cdr3_nt: TGTGCCAGCAGTCAGCTAGCGGCCTCTTCCTACGAGCAGTACTTC; cdr3_aa: CASSQLAASSYEQYF
j_call: TRBJ2-2; cdr3_length: 16; clone_size: -; d_call: TRBD1; v_call: TRBV5-6; cdr3_nt: TGTGCCAGCAGCTGGGGGACAGGAGTAGACACCGGGGAGCTGTTTTTT; cdr3_aa: CASSWGTGVDTGELFF
j_call: TRBJ1-4; cdr3_length: 15; clone_size: -; d_call: -; v_call: TRBV7-6; cdr3_nt: TGTGCCAGCAGCCAATTGGTCGGGGAGGCTGAAAAACTGTTTTTT; cdr3_aa: CASSQLVGEAEKLFF
j_call: TRBJ2-3; cdr3_length: 15; clone_size: -; d_call: -; v_call: TRBV7-3; cdr3_nt: TGTGCCAGCAGCCTAATCGGGGGGCTCGGAGATACGCAGTATTTT; cdr3_aa: CASSLIGGLGDTQYF
j_call: TRBJ2-1; cdr3_length: 13; clone_size: -; d_call: -; v_call: TRBV11-2; cdr3_nt: TGTGCCAGCAGCTTAGGCCAGAACAATGAGCAGTTCTTC; cdr3_aa: CASSLGQNNEQFF
j_call: TRBJ2-3; cdr3_length: 14; clone_size: -; d_call: TRBD1; v_call: TRBV6-5; cdr3_nt: TGTGCCAGCAGCCGGACAGGGGTCCTAGATACGCAGTATTTT; cdr3_aa: CASSRTGVLDTQYF
j_call: TRBJ2-5; cdr3_length: 17; clone_size: -; d_call: TRBD1; v_call: TRBV28; cdr3_nt: TGTGCCAGCAGTTTATGGGGACAGGAGGGGTTAAGAGAGACCCAGTACTTC; cdr3_aa: CASSLWGQEGLRETQYF
j_call: TRBJ2-1; cdr3_length: 14; clone_size: -; d_call: TRBD2; v_call: TRBV11-3; cdr3_nt: TGTGCCAGCAGCTCCCGACTAGCAGGCAATGAGCAGTTCTTC; cdr3_aa: CASSSRLAGNEQFF
j_call: TRBJ1-2; cdr3_length: 15; clone_size: -; d_call: -; v_call: TRBV27; cdr3_nt: TGTGCCAGCAGTTTGGGCGTCGGGGGAGGCTATGGCTACACCTTC; cdr3_aa: CASSLGVGGGYGYTF
j_call: TRBJ2-2; cdr3_length: 18; clone_size: few; d_call: -; v_call: TRBV19; cdr3_nt: TGTGCCAGTAGTATAAGTTTCTGGAACAGAGCGAACACCGGGGAGCTGTTTTTT; cdr3_aa: CASSISFWNRANTGELFF
j_call: TRBJ1-1; cdr3_length: 15; clone_size: -; d_call: TRBD1; v_call: TRBV29-1; cdr3_nt: TGCAGCGCTTCCCTTGTCCGGACAGGGGATGATGAAGCTTTCTTT; cdr3_aa: CSASLVRTGDDEAFF
j_call: TRBJ2-7; cdr3_length: 15; clone_size: -; d_call: TRBD2; v_call: TRBV18; cdr3_nt: TGTGCCAGCTCATTTGATGCTAGCGGAACCTACGAGCAGTACTTC; cdr3_aa: CASSFDASGTYEQYF
j_call: TRBJ1-4; cdr3_length: 15; clone_size: -; d_call: TRBD1; v_call: TRBV2; cdr3_nt: TGTGCCAGCAGCGGACCGGGACAGGTTTATGAAAAACTGTTTTTT; cdr3_aa: CASSGPGQVYEKLFF
j_call: TRBJ2-7; cdr3_length: 15; clone_size: once; d_call: TRBD2; v_call: TRBV18; cdr3_nt: TGTGCCAGCTCACCGCGGACTAGCGGGAGCTACGAGCAGTACTTC; cdr3_aa: CASSPRTSGSYEQYF
j_call: TRBJ2-7; cdr3_length: 14; clone_size: -; d_call: -; v_call: TRBV4-1; cdr3_nt: TGCGCCAGCAGCCAATCCGACGGAGCCTACGAGCAGTACTTC; cdr3_aa: CASSQSDGAYEQYF
j_call: TRBJ2-5; cdr3_length: 15; clone_size: -; d_call: TRBD1; v_call: TRBV6-5; cdr3_nt: TGTGCCAGCAGCCACAAGACAGGGGACCAAGAGACCCAGTACTTC; cdr3_aa: CASSHKTGDQETQYF
j_call: TRBJ1-5; cdr3_length: 13; clone_size: -; d_call: -; v_call: TRBV6-1; cdr3_nt: TGTGCCACTACTGTTAGAGGCAATCAGCCCCAGCATTTT; cdr3_aa: CATTVRGNQPQHF
j_call: TRBJ2-2; cdr3_length: 14; clone_size: once; d_call: TRBD1; v_call: TRBV7-9; cdr3_nt: TGTGCCAGCAGCTCGCCAGGGGGCGGCGGGGAGCTGTTTTTT; cdr3_aa: CASSSPGGGGELFF
j_call: TRBJ1-4; cdr3_length: 14; clone_size: -; d_call: TRBD1; v_call: TRBV19; cdr3_nt: TGTGCCAGTAGTGTTGGGACAGTCTTTGAAAAACTGTTTTTT; cdr3_aa: CASSVGTVFEKLFF
j_call: TRBJ2-7; cdr3_length: 15; clone_size: -; d_call: TRBD1; v_call: TRBV6-5; cdr3_nt: TGTGCCAGCAGTTACTTCGGGGACAGGGACTACGAGCAGTACTTC; cdr3_aa: CASSYFGDRDYEQYF